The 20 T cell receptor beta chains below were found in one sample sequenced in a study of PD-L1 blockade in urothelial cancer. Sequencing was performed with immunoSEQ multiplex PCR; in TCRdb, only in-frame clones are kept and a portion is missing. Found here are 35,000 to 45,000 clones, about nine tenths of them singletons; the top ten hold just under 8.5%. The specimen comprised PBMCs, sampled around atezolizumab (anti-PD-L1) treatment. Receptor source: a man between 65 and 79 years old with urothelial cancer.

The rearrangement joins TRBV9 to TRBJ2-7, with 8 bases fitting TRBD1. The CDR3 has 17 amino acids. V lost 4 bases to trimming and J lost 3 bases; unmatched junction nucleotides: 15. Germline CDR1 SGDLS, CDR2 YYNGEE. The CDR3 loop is CASSRVATTGVGYEQYF. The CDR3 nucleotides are TGTGCCAGCAGCCGGGTCGCGACGACAGGGGTTGGCTACGAGCAGTACTTC.

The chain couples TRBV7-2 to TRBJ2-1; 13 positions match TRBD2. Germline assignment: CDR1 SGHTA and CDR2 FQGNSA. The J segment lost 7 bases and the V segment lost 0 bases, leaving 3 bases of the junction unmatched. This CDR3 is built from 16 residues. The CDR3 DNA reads TGTGCCAGCAGCTTAGCACTAGCGGGAGGGCGGAATGAGCAGTTCTTC. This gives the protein CASSLALAGGRNEQFF.

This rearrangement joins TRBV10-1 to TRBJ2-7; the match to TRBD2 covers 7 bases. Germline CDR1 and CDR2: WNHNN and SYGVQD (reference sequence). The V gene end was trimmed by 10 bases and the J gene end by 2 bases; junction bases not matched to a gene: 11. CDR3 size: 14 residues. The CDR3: CATSLGGSPYEQYF. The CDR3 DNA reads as TGCGCCACATCCTTGGGGGGGAGCCCCTACGAGCAGTACTTC.

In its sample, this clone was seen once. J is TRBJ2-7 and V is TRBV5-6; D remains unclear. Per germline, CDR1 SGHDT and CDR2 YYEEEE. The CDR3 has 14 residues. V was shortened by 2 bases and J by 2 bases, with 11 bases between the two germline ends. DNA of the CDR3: TGTGCCAGCAGCTTAGTAAGCAAACCCTACGAGCAGTACTTC. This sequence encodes CASSLVSKPYEQYF.

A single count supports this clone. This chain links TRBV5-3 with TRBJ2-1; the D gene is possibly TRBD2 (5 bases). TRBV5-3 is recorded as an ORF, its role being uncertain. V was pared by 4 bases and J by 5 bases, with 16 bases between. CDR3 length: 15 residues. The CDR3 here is CARSPRLIIHNEQFF. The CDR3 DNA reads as TGTGCCAGAAGCCCTCGACTAATCATCCACAATGAGCAGTTCTTC.

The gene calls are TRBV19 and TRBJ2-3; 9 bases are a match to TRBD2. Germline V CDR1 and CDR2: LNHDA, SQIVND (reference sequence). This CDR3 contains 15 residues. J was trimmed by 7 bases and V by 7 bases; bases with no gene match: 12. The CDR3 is CASTPEAGGPHTQYF. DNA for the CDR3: TGTGCCAGTACTCCAGAAGCGGGAGGCCCCCATACGCAGTATTTT.

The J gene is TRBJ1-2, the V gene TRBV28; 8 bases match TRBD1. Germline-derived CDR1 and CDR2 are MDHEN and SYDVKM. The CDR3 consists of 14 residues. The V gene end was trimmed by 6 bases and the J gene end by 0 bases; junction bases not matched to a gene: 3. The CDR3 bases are TGTGCCAGCAGCCAGGGACAGGCTAACTATGGCTACACCTTC. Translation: CASSQGQANYGYTF.

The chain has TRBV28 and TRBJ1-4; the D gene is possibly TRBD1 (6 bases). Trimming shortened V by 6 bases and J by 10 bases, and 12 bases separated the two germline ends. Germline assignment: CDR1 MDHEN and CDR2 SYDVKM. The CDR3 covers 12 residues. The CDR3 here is CASSPLGGKLFF. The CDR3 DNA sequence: TGTGCCAGCAGCCCGTTAGGGGGAAAACTGTTTTTT.

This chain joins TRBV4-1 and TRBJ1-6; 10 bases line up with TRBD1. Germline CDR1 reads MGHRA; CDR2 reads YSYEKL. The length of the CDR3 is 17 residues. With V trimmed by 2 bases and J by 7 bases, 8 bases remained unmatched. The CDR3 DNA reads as TGCGCCAGCAGCCAATCCATCCCGGGACAGGGGAATTCACCCCTCCACTTT. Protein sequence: CASSQSIPGQGNSPLHF.

The CDR3 loop is CASLAGGYTDTQYF. CDR3 nucleotides: TGTGCCAGCCTAGCGGGAGGGTACACAGATACGCAGTATTTT. The rearrangement links TRBV2 to TRBJ2-3, with TRBD2 identical over 12 bases. V lost 8 bases and J lost 2; bases outside the gene matches: 2. Per the germline V gene, CDR1 is SNHLY and CDR2 is FYNNEI. The CDR3 is 14 residues long.

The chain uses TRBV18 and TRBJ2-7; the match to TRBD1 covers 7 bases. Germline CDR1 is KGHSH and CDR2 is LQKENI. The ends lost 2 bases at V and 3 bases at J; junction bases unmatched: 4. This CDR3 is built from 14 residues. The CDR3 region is CASSPMRQGYEQYF. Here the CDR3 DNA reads TGTGCCAGCTCACCAATGAGACAGGGCTACGAGCAGTACTTC.

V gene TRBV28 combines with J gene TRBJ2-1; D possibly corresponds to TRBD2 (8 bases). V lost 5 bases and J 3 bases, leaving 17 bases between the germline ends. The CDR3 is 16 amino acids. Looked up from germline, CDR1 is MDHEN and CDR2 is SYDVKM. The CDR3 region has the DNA TGTGCCAGCAGTCCGGGAGGGGGCCAAAACTACAATGAGCAGTTCTTC. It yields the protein CASSPGGGQNYNEQFF.

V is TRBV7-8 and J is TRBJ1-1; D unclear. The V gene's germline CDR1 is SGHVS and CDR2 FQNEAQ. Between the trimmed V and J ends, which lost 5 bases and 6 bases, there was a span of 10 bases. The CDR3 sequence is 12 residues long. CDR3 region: CASSLGMAEAFF. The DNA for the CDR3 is TGTGCCAGCAGCCTCGGTATGGCTGAAGCTTTCTTT. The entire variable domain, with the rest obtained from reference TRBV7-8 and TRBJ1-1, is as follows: GAGVSQSPRYKVAKRGQDVALRCDPISGHVSLFWYQQALGQGPEFLTYFQNEAQLDKSGLPSDRFFAERPEGSVSTLKIQRTQQEDSAVYLCASSLGMAEAFFGQGTRLTVV.

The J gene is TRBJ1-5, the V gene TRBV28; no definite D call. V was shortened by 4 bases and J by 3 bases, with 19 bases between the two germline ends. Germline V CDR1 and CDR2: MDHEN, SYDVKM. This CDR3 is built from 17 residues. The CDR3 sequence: CASSSVRGGRNNQPQHF. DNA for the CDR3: TGTGCCAGCAGTTCCGTTCGCGGAGGGCGGAACAATCAGCCCCAGCATTTT.

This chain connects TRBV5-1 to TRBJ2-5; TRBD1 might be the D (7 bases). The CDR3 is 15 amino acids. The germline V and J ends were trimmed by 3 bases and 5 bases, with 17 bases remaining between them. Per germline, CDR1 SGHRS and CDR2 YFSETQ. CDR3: CASSSEVGGQETQYF. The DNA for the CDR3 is TGCGCCAGCAGCTCCGAGGTGGGGGGACAGGAGACCCAGTACTTC.

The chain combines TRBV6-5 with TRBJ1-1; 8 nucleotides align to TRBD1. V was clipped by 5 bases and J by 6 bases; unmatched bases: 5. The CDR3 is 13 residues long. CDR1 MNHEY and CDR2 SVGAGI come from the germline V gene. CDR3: CASSGQGLSEAFF. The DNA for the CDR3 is TGTGCCAGCAGTGGACAGGGTTTATCTGAAGCTTTCTTT.

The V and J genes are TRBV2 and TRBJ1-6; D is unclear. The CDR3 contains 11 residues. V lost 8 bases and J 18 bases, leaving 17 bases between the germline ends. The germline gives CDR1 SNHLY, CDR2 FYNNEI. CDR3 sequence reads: CASFRDTGPHF. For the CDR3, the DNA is TGTGCCAGCTTCAGAGACACTGGCCCCCACTTT. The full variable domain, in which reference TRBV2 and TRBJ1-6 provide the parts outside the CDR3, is EPEVTQTPSHQVTQMGQEVILRCVPISNHLYFYWYRQILGQKVEFLVSFYNNEISEKSEIFDDQFSVERPDGSNFTLKIRSTKLEDSAMYFCASFRDTGPHFGNGTRLTVT.

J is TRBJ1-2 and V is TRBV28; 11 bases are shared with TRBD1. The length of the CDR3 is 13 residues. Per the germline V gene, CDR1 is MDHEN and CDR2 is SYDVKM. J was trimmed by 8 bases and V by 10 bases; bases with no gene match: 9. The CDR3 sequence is CATLDRGRDGYTF. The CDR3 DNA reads TGTGCCACCCTGGACAGGGGGCGCGACGGCTACACCTTC.

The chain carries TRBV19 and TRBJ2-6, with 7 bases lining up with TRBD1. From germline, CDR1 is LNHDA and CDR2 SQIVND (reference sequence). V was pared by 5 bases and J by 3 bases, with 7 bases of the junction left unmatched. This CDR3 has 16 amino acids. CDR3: CASSPTGWGGANVLTF. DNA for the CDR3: TGTGCCAGTAGTCCGACAGGGTGGGGTGGGGCCAACGTCCTGACTTTC.

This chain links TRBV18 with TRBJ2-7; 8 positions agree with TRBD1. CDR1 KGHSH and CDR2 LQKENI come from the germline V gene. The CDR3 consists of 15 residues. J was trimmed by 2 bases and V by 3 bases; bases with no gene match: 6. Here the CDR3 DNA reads TGTGCCAGCTCACCGGACAGGGTGATACCCTACGAGCAGTACTTC. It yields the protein CASSPDRVIPYEQYF. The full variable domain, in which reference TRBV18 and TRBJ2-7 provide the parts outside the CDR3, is NAGVMQNPRHLVRRRGQEARLRCSPMKGHSHVYWYRQLPEEGLKFMVYLQKENIIDESGMPKERFSAEFPKEGPSILRIQQVVRGDSAAYFCASSPDRVIPYEQYFGPGTRLTVT.